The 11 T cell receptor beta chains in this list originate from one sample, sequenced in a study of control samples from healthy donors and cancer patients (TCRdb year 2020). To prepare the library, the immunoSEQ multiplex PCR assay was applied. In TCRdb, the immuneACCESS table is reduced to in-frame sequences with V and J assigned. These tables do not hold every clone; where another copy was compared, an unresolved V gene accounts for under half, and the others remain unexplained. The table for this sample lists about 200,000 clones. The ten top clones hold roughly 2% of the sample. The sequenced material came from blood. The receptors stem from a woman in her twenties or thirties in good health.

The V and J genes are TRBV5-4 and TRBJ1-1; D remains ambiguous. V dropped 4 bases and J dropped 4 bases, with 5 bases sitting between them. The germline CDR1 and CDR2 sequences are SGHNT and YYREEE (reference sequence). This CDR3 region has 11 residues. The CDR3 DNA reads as TGTGCCAGCAGCCCCCCCACTGAAGCTTTCTTT. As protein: CASSPPTEAFF.

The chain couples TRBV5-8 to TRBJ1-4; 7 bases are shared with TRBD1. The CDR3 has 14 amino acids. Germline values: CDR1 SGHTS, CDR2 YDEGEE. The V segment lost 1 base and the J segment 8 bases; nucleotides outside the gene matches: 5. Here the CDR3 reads CASSLQQGPEKLFF. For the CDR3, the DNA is TGTGCCAGCAGCTTGCAACAGGGGCCCGAAAAACTGTTTTTT.

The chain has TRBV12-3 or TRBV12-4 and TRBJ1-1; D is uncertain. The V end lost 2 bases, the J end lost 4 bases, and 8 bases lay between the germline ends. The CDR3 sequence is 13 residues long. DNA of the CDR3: TGTGCCAGCAGTTTAAACGGACTCACTGAAGCTTTCTTT. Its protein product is CASSLNGLTEAFF.

The CDR3 reads CASSLGRGRSPEQFF. CDR3 in DNA: TGTGCCAGCAGCTTGGGGCGGGGTAGGTCTCCTGAGCAGTTCTTC. The chain uses TRBV5-6 and TRBJ2-1; a possible D gene is TRBD2 (6 bases). Trimming took off 0 bases at V and 9 bases at J, with 16 bases between the two ends. The CDR3 is 15 amino acids. Germline lookup yields CDR1 SGHDT and CDR2 YYEEEE.

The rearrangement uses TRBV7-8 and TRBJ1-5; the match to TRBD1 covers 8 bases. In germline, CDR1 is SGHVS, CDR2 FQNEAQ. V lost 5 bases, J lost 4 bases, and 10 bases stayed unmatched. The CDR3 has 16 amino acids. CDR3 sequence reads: CASSGTRTGRNQPQHF. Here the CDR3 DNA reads TGTGCCAGCAGCGGTACTAGGACAGGGAGGAATCAGCCCCAGCATTTT.

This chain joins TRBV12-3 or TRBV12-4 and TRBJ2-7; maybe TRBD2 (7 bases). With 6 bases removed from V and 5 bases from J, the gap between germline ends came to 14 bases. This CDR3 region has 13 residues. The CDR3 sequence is CASRRGPVNEQYF. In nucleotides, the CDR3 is TGTGCCAGCAGGCGGGGGCCAGTCAACGAGCAGTACTTC.

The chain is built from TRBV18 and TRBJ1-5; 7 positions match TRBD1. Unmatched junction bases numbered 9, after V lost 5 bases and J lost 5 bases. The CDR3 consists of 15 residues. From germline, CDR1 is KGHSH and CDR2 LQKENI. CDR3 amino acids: CASSSYRDRDQPQHF. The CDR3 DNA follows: TGTGCCAGCTCATCTTACCGGGACAGAGATCAGCCCCAGCATTTT.

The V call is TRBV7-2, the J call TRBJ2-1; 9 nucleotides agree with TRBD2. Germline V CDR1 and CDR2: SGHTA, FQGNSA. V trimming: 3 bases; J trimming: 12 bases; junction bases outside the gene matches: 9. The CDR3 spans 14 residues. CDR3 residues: CASSFGTSQQWQFF. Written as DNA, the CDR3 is TGTGCCAGCAGCTTTGGGACTAGCCAGCAATGGCAGTTCTTC. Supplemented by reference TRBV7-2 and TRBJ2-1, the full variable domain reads GAGVSQSPSNKVTEKGKDVELRCDPISGHTALYWYRQSLGQGLEFLIYFQGNSAPDKSGLPSDRFSAERTGGSVSTLTIQRTQQEDSAVYLCASSFGTSQQWQFFGPGTRLTVL.

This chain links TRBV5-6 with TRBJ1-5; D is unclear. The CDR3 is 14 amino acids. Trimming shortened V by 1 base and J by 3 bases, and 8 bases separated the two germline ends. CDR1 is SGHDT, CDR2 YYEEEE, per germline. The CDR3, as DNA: TGTGCCAGCAGCTTGTGGAGCCCCAATCAGCCCCAGCATTTT. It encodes CASSLWSPNQPQHF.

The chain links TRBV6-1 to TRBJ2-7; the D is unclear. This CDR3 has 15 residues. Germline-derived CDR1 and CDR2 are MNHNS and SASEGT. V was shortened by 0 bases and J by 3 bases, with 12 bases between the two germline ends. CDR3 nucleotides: TGTGCCAGCAGTGAAGCCTGGCAGGAAATCTACGAGCAGTACTTC. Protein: CASSEAWQEIYEQYF.

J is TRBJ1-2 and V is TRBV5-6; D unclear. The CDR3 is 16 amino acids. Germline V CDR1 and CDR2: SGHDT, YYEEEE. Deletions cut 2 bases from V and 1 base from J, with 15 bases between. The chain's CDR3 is CASSFGHRTLNYGYTF. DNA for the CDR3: TGTGCCAGCAGCTTTGGGCACCGAACCCTTAACTATGGCTACACCTTC.